These T cell receptor beta chains were read from a single sample in a study of type 1 regulatory T cells. Their recognized antigens are unknown. MiXCR, run by TCRdb on the reads, gives a single entry per CDR3 protein. The sample consists of about 42,000 distinct CDR3 sequences, 9% to 15% of them appearing once. Sequencing used cultured non-Tr1 T cells, either the whole culture or a sorted T cell fraction (not recorded which). All receptors derive from a human donor in good health. CDR3s include the opening cysteine and the closing phenylalanine or tryptophan. The D gene is left open where the match is weak.

v_call d_call cdr3_aa
TRBV10-3 TRBD2 CATRDWLAGTDTQYF
TRBV29-1 TRBD2 CSAGGTSGRYTDTQYF
TRBV30 . CAWSPTGYGYTF
TRBV2 . CASRFTTDTQYF
TRBV6-5 TRBD1 CASSPGQGWGNTIYF
TRBV5-5 . CASSFGSNQPQHF
TRBV5-1 . CASSPVDSQETQYF
TRBV30 . CAWSVGKIYGYTF
TRBV30 TRBD1 CAADRAYEQYF
TRBV20-1 TRBD2 CSARLAGASYEQYF
TRBV20-1 . CSASSGGPNQPQHF
TRBV9 . CASSVTGGSSYNEQFF
TRBV5-6 . CASSLDGMPYNEQFF
TRBV20-1 . CSAPHLREGTDTQYF
TRBV7-7 . CASSLDLNTEAFF
TRBV7-3 . CASSLGARYGQFF
TRBV14 . CASSARPPNTGELFF
TRBV28 TRBD1 CASSPTGGLSYEQYF
TRBV7-8 . CASSLSQRRGTNEKLFF
TRBV10-3 . CAIRKGLSTDTQYF
TRBV5-1 TRBD2 CASRELAGGNTQYF
TRBV20-1 . CSATEPPNTGELFF
TRBV19 . CASSGLGDQPQHF
TRBV7-2 . CASSSMSGDPSAFF